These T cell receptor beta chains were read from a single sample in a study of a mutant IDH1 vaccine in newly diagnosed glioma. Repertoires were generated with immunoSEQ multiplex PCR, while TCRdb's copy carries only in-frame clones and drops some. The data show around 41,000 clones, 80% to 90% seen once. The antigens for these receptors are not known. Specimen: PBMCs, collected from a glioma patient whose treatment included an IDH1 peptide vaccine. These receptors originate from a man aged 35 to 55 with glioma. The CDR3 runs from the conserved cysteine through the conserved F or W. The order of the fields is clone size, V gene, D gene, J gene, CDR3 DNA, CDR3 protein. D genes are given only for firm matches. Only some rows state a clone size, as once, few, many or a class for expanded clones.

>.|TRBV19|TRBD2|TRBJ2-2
TGTGCCAGTAGGCATATGACTAGCGGGGGCACCGGGGAGCTGTTTTTT
CASRHMTSGGTGELFF
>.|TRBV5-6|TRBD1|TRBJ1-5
TGTGCCAGCAGTCAAGGGGGCGCCAGCAATCAGCCCCAGCATTTT
CASSQGGASNQPQHF
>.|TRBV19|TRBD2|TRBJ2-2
TGTGCCAGTAGTTCGCATCCGGGACTACTCTCCGGGGAGCTGTTTTTT
CASSSHPGLLSGELFF
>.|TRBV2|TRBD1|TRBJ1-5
TGTGCCAGCAAGGCCGACAGGGGGGGTCAGCCCCAGCATTTT
CASKADRGGQPQHF
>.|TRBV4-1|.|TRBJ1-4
TGCGCCAGCAGCCAGGGACTTTTCGAAAAACTGTTTTTT
CASSQGLFEKLFF
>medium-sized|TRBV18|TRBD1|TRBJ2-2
TGTGCCAGCTCACCACCGACGACAGGGCGGGCCGGGGAGCTGTTTTTT
CASSPPTTGRAGELFF
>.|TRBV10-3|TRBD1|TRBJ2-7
TGTGCCATCAGTAACCAGCGAGGGGGCGACGAGCAGTACTTC
CAISNQRGGDEQYF
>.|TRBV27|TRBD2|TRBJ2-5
TGTGCCAGCACCACCCTCGGACTAGCGGGGAGTGGGGAGACCCAGTACTTC
CASTTLGLAGSGETQYF
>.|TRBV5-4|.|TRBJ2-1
TGTGCCAGCAGCTCCCCGAGCTCCTACAATGAGCAGTTCTTC
CASSSPSSYNEQFF
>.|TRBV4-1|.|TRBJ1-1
TGCGCCAGCAGCCAAGGATTCACTGAAGCTTTCTTT
CASSQGFTEAFF
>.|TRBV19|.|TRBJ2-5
TGTGCCAGTAGTGCCCGGACAGTCCAAGAGACCCAGTACTTC
CASSARTVQETQYF
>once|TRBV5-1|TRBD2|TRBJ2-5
TGCGCCAGCAGCTCAGATAGCGGCGGGAGGGCCGGGGAGACCCAGTACTTC
CASSSDSGGRAGETQYF
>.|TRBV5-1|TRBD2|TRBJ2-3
TGCGCCAGCAGCTTGGAGCGGGGGACCACAGATACGCAGTATTTT
CASSLERGTTDTQYF
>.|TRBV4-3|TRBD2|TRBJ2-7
TGCGCCAGCAGCCGCACTGCGGGACTAGCACACGAGCAGTACTTC
CASSRTAGLAHEQYF
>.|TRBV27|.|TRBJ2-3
TGTGCCAGCAGTTTAGCGGAGCCTACAGATACGCAGTATTTT
CASSLAEPTDTQYF
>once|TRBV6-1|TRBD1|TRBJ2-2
TGTGCCAGCAGTTGGGACAGGAACACCGGGGAGCTGTTTTTT
CASSWDRNTGELFF
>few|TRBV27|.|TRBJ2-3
TGTGCCAGCAGTTTACCACAGGGAGGGTCGGGAGATACGCAGTATTTT
CASSLPQGGSGDTQYF
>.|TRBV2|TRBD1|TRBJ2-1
TGTGCCAGCAGCGACATGGACAGGGCGTCCTACAATGAGCAGTTCTTC
CASSDMDRASYNEQFF
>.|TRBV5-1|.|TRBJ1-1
TGCGCCAGCAGCTCTACCCGGCGGGGAAACACTGAAGCTTTCTTT
CASSSTRRGNTEAFF
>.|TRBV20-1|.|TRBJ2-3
TGCAGTGCTGAGACTACAGATACGCAGTATTTT
CSAETTDTQYF
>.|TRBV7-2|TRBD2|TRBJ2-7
TGTGCCAGCAGCCGGACTAGCGCGAGGTCCTACGAGCAGTACTTC
CASSRTSARSYEQYF
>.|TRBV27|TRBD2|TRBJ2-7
TGTGCCAGCAGTGCCCGACTAGCGGGAAACTACGAGCAGTACTTC
CASSARLAGNYEQYF
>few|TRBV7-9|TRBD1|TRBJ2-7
TGTGCCAGCAGCTCGACAGGGCTCTACGAGCAGTACTTC
CASSSTGLYEQYF
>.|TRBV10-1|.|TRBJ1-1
TGCGCCAGCAGTGACTACGGGCAAGCGAACACTGAAGCTTTCTTT
CASSDYGQANTEAFF
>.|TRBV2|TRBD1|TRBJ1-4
TGTGCCAGCAGACAGGGGGCAGCTAATGAAAAACTGTTTTTT
CASRQGAANEKLFF
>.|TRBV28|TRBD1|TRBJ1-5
TGTGCCAGCACAACAGGGGCAGGCCAGCCCCAGCATTTT
CASTTGAGQPQHF